The 5 T cell receptor beta chains in this list originate from one sample, sequenced in a study of regulatory T cells in long-lasting Graves disease. Described time point: newly diagnosed GD, antithyroid drugs for less than 3 months. Generation of the TCR library employed RNA extracted from PBMCs. In building TCR beta libraries, iRepertoire HTBI primers were used together with Arm-PCR of CDR3 regions. TCRdb ran MiXCR on the multiplex PCR reads and lists one entry per CDR3 protein. The profile shows 350,000 to 400,000 distinct CDR3 sequences, roughly 17% of them singletons. These data are also associated with another study on T cells in Graves' hyperthyroidism and ophthalmopathy.

The specimen comprised peripheral blood mononuclear cells (PBMCs), sampled at new diagnosis, from a patient treated with antithyroid drugs. All receptors come from a woman aged 18-29 years with Graves disease.

The table lists this clonotype with a few counts. The chain is built from TRBV28 and TRBJ1-6; D gene ambiguous. Germline CDR1 reads MDHEN; CDR2 reads SYDVKM. The ends were cut back, 6 bases at V and 6 bases at J, with 9 bases in the middle. This CDR3 is 13 amino acids long. In DNA form, the CDR3 reads TGTGCCAGCAGGGGCAGCTTTAATTCACCCCTCCACTTT. Translation: CASRGSFNSPLHF.

This clonotype was observed at least ten times. The rearrangement links TRBV3-1 to TRBJ2-7, with 8 bases that match TRBD1. V shed 1 base and J 2 bases; nucleotides not matched to a gene: 1. CDR1 is LGHDT and CDR2 is YNNKEL in the germline V gene (reference sequence). The CDR3 is 14 amino acids. The CDR3 nucleotides read TGTGCCAGCAGCCAAGCGACAGGGGCCTACGAGCAGTACTTC. Residues: CASSQATGAYEQYF.

Ten or more counts support this clonotype. The chain couples TRBV28 to TRBJ1-5; 8 bases line up with TRBD1. Germline values: CDR1 MDHEN, CDR2 SYDVKM. CDR3 length: 14 amino acids. V lost 4 bases to trimming and J lost 9 bases; unmatched junction nucleotides: 8. CDR3 residues: CASSYWQGAMPQHF. The CDR3 DNA reads as TGTGCCAGCAGTTATTGGCAGGGGGCTATGCCCCAGCATTTT.

This clonotype was detected a few times. This CDR3 is missing its conserved last phenylalanine or tryptophan, likely due to a read error. The chain combines TRBV20-1 with TRBJ2-7; TRBD1 matches at 10 bases. Trimming cost V 6 bases and J 5 bases; bases outside gene matches: 16. This CDR3 contains 16 residues. Germline CDR1 and CDR2: DFQATT and SNEGSKA (reference sequence). For the CDR3, the DNA is TGCAGTGCGAAGCCGATCCGACAGGGGGCGTCGAACGAGCAGTACTTG. Protein sequence: CSAKPIRQGASNEQYL.

Regarding this clonotype: A far larger clone differs by one base, so this is likely a read error. The V call is TRBV20-1, the J call TRBJ2-1, with a weak D call TRBD2 (6 bases). Trimming pared 3 bases from V and 10 bases from J, leaving 25 bases between. This CDR3 region has 16 residues. The germline V gene has CDR1 DFQATT and CDR2 SNEGSKA (reference sequence). As DNA, the CDR3 is TGCAGTGCTAGTCGAATCGATGGGACTGTGGGGCGCGAGCAGTTCTTC. Amino acids: CSASRIDGTVGREQFF.